This TCR beta chain comes out of a study of blood T cell repertoires in COVID-19. Across the study: Sites in the United States, Italy and Spain provided acute and convalescent COVID-19 samples. In each case, the material was cDNA or gDNA derived from T cells, B-cell-depleted T cells, or PBMCs.

Trimming removed 4 bases from V and 3 bases from J; junction bases left unmatched: 1. The CDR3 length is 15 residues. The germline V gene encodes CDR1 LGHDT and CDR2 YNNKEL (reference sequence). Seattle cases were enrolled at active infection and followed longitudinally. In the authors' methods: Researchers report that nucleated cell counts were estimated from reference gene primer amplification. Clones were sequenced by immunoSEQ multiplex PCR, and TCRdb holds only the in-frame ones, with some missing. V, J and clone size were drawn from that table, and D and trimming were deduced from the DNA. The table has around 400,000 clones, 70% to 90% seen once.

What was sequenced was peripheral blood. The chain has TRBV3-1 (or the pseudogene TRBV3-2) and TRBJ2-3, with TRBD2 matching over 13 bases. This clonotype originated in a woman aged 25 to 39 with COVID-19, enrolled during active disease. The CDR3 loop is CASSRTSGSTDTQYF. CDR3 sequence (DNA): TGTGCCAGCAGCCGGACTAGCGGGAGTACAGATACGCAGTATTTT.